This note documents a single TCR beta chain sequence. No cognate antigen has been identified for it. No base quality information exists; no much larger clone differs at one position. This sample was included in a study of beta chain features in type 1 diabetes (dated by TCRdb to 2016 to 2019). Regarding the research as a whole: Mean age, gender distribution, total cell number and subset yield did not differ between patients and healthy donors. The study compared the TCRB repertoires of sorted circulating CD4+ T cell subsets in recently diagnosed type 1 diabetes patients with those in matched healthy donors. Regulatory and stem cell-like memory subsets were isolated from only 8 patients and about eight healthy donors, whereas naive and central memory subsets came from all 30 or so donors. Across all samples, approximately 100 million sorted cells were examined, and cell number per subset correlated strongly with RNA yield. What the authors observed across the whole study: Shorter templates might have been favored by PCR, but patient and control samples were amplified and corrected together, so both groups would have been affected equally by any skew. Because cDNA was sequenced instead of genomic DNA, activated cells with high expression could be over-represented, although the groups did not differ in activation or CD3 levels. Only small numbers of individuals were included in the HLA sub-analyses, which left unresolved whether HLA type had any influence on TCRB rearrangement. In all four CD4+ subsets, TCRB CDR3 length was moderately but significantly shorter in type 1 diabetes patients. Naive, central memory and regulatory TCRB repertoires appeared more similar among patients than among healthy donors. At VDJ recombination sites, type 1 diabetes patients had fewer insertions and more deleted nucleotides, which implies abnormalities in thymic rearrangement.

Each donor gave one peripheral blood draw, around 0.12 L on average, collected into heparinised tubes. Using a panel that included CD45RO, CCR7, CD25, CD127, CD95 and CD27, naive, central memory, regulatory and stem cell-like memory CD4+ T cells were sorted on a BD FACSAria II. Every sorted population had a purity above 95%. PBMCs were isolated right away by Lymphoprep density gradient centrifugation and were stained directly, without culture. Samples were stained and sorted in pairs, with one healthy donor and one patient per experiment, so that batch effects were minimized. The entire amount of isolated RNA was reverse transcribed using the High Capacity cDNA Reverse Transcription Kit, so the sequenced TCRB transcripts were expressed ones. Deep immunoSEQ sequencing was applied to naive, central memory and regulatory T cell samples, giving an average of approximately 3.8 million total reads per sample. After sorted cells were lysed in RLT buffer, RNA was extracted with DNase-treated RNeasy Micro or Mini kits, with the choice depending on cell number. To prevent cross-contamination, every cell subset was processed on its own, while patient and healthy donor samples were processed together. The immunoSEQ multiplex PCR was used to amplify TCRB sequences from cDNA, generating 87-bp fragments that spanned the CDR3 region. The amplicons were sequenced using the Illumina HiSeq platform. Concerning the study's data processing: Synthetic template baselines were used to correct PCR bias computationally, reads within Hamming distance 2 were collapsed, and singletons that could not be merged were discarded. Reads were aligned against IMGT to assign V, D and J genes, CDR3 length and insertions or deletions at six rearrangement sites. Within each subset, clonotype counts were normalized to the number of sorted cells before true diversity and Gini coefficients were calculated with the tcR R package. Repertoire sharing was quantified using the overlap coefficient calculated on TCRB nucleotide sequences. Out-of-frame TCRB sequences from naive cells were analyzed as a proxy for the pre-selection repertoire. TCRdb carries this immuneACCESS record with in-frame sequences only. Its versions omit some clonotypes, under half of them owing to an unresolved V gene in the studies checked, with the rest unexplained. V and J calls and clone size are those listed in that table; D and trimming were worked out from the DNA. The sample includes about 360,000 clones, with around an eighth observed a single time. About 0.018% of the sample lies in the top ten.

Ends trimmed: V by 2 bases, J by 11 bases; bases unmatched to a gene: 6. From the cysteine through the phenylalanine, the CDR3 covers 13 amino acids. Just the 39-base CDR3 DNA is kept, in frame starting at base 1. For CDR1 and CDR2, the germline V gene lists MRHNA and SNTAGT. The sequenced sample was naive CD4+ T cells from blood. The cell subset or site label for this specimen denotes: true naive CD4+ T cells. This receptor chain uses TRBV6-4 and TRBJ2-1, with TRBD1 matching 7 junction bases. This clonotype originated in a young man in good health. This receptor has the CDR3 CASSDQQGRKQFF. The sequence in DNA is TGTGCCAGCAGTGACCAACAGGGGCGAAAGCAGTTCTTC.